The 20 T cell receptor beta chains in this list originate from one sample, sequenced in a study of human versus mouse CDR3 diversity and MHC coevolution. Some clones are missing from TCRdb's copy, which holds only in-frame ones; the method was immunoSEQ multiplex PCR. The table records 80,000 or so clones, 85% to 95% of them present only once. Input material: naive CD4+ T cells from blood. Subset here: CD45RO-negative CD62L-positive naive CD4 T cells. The receptors come from a person aged 25-75 years in good health.

The chain combines TRBV25-1 with TRBJ1-2; 9 positions match TRBD1. The germline CDR1 and CDR2 sequences are MGHDK and SYGVNS. The CDR3 extends over 17 amino acids. The J segment lost 3 bases and the V segment lost 7 bases, leaving 15 bases of the junction unmatched. The CDR3 region is CASTGGGGDRDDYGYTF. The CDR3 bases are TGTGCCAGCACCGGCGGTGGGGGGGACAGGGACGACTATGGCTACACCTTC.

The gene calls are TRBV9 and TRBJ2-7; D gene ambiguous. The V and J ends lost 1 base and 0 bases respectively, with 8 bases between them. CDR3 size: 14 residues. The V gene's germline CDR1 is SGDLS and CDR2 YYNGEE. The CDR3 region has the DNA TGTGCCAGCAGCGTAAGGCAGGTCTCCTACGAGCAGTACTTC. This encodes CASSVRQVSYEQYF.

The chain has TRBV7-2 and TRBJ2-3; no definite D call. Germline lookup yields CDR1 SGHTA and CDR2 FQGNSA. The CDR3 spans 13 residues. V shed 3 bases and J shed 11 bases, with 15 bases lying between them. The CDR3 is CASSFVPLERQYF. Written as DNA, the CDR3 is TGTGCCAGCAGCTTCGTACCCCTTGAGAGGCAGTATTTT. The whole variable domain, remainder taken from reference TRBV7-2 and TRBJ2-3, is GAGVSQSPSNKVTEKGKDVELRCDPISGHTALYWYRQSLGQGLEFLIYFQGNSAPDKSGLPSDRFSAERTGGSVSTLTIQRTQQEDSAVYLCASSFVPLERQYFGPGTRLTVL.

V and J are TRBV5-1 and TRBJ2-1; 9 bases fit TRBD1. Germline V lookup: CDR1 SGHRS, CDR2 YFSETQ. The CDR3 runs 13 residues. Trimming cost V 2 bases and J 7 bases; bases outside gene matches: 1. The CDR3 DNA reads as TGCGCCAGCAGCTTTGGGACAGGGAATGAGCAGTTCTTC. This codes for CASSFGTGNEQFF. The full variable domain, with the rest looked up from reference TRBV5-1 and TRBJ2-1, is KAGVTQTPRYLIKTRGQQVTLSCSPISGHRSVSWYQQTPGQGLQFLFEYFSETQRNKGNFPGRFSGRQFSNSRSEMNVSTLELGDSALYLCASSFGTGNEQFFGPGTRLTVL.

This clone was seen a single time. The chain uses TRBV7-6 and TRBJ2-2; tentative D call: TRBD1 (6 bases). Trimming stripped 1 base from V and 5 bases from J, with 11 bases between. This CDR3 has 15 residues. CDR1 is SGHVS, CDR2 FNYEAQ, per germline. The DNA for the CDR3 is TGTGCCAGCAGCTTAGGCAGGGGTCGGACCGGGGAGCTGTTTTTT. Translation: CASSLGRGRTGELFF. Supplemented by reference TRBV7-6 and TRBJ2-2, the full variable domain reads GAGVSQSPRYKVTKRGQDVALRCDPISGHVSLYWYRQALGQGPEFLTYFNYEAQQDKSGLPNDRFSAERPEGSISTLTIQRTEQRDSAMYRCASSLGRGRTGELFFGEGSRLTVL.

V is TRBV4-2 and J is TRBJ2-1; a weak D match, TRBD2 (5 bases). The CDR3 consists of 14 residues. Germline CDR1 reads LGHNA; CDR2 reads YNFKEQ. V lost 4 bases and J lost 5, with 12 bases in between. Here the CDR3 reads CASSLGMGDNEQFF. CDR3 DNA sequence: TGTGCCAGCAGCCTGGGGATGGGAGACAATGAGCAGTTCTTC.

The V and J genes are TRBV6-5 and TRBJ1-2, with 9 bases fitting TRBD1. With 8 bases clipped from V and 4 bases from J, the junction kept 5 bases outside the gene matches. The CDR3 covers 13 residues. Germline V lookup: CDR1 MNHEY, CDR2 SVGAGI. CDR3 nucleotides: TGTGCCAGCGCGACAGGGGGGGGCTATGGCTACACCTTC. It specifies CASATGGGYGYTF.

This clone has a single count. The V and J genes are TRBV7-3 and TRBJ1-2; D not resolved. Germline values: CDR1 SGHTA, CDR2 FQGTGA. V dropped 0 bases and J dropped 0 bases, with 8 bases sitting between them. CDR3 length equals 15 residues. The CDR3 spells CASSLTFFPNYGYTF. CDR3 coding DNA: TGTGCCAGCAGCTTAACGTTCTTCCCTAACTATGGCTACACCTTC.

This sequence joins TRBV2 and TRBJ1-3; D gene ambiguous. Germline CDR1 reads SNHLY; CDR2 reads FYNNEI. Trimming removed 5 bases at V and 0 bases at J, with 14 bases between. The CDR3 length is 16 residues. The CDR3 loop is CASSKDGPTSGNTIYF. In DNA, the CDR3 is TGTGCCAGCAGTAAAGACGGTCCCACCTCTGGAAACACCATATATTTT.

The chain recombines TRBV9 with TRBJ1-4; D is unresolved. The CDR3 sequence is 15 residues long. Looked up from germline, CDR1 is SGDLS and CDR2 is YYNGEE. V dropped 0 bases and J dropped 5 bases, with 11 bases sitting between them. Here the CDR3 DNA reads TGTGCCAGCAGCGTAGTGTCAGGTCGGAATGAAAAACTGTTTTTT. Translating it yields CASSVVSGRNEKLFF.

The sample holds one count of this clone. As DNA, the CDR3 is TGTGCCAGCAGTTTATCTCAACAATATGGCTACACCTTC. Amino acid sequence: CASSLSQQYGYTF. This chain joins TRBV28 and TRBJ1-2; no definite D call. The germline V gene encodes CDR1 MDHEN and CDR2 SYDVKM. V lost 1 base and J 5 bases, leaving 8 bases between the germline ends. This CDR3 region has 13 residues.

The chain has TRBV6-5 and TRBJ1-4; a possible D gene is TRBD1 (6 bases). The germline V gene has CDR1 MNHEY and CDR2 SVGAGI. Trimming left V 8 bases short and J 7 bases short, with 14 bases between. The CDR3 runs to 13 residues. The CDR3 loop reads CASREQGTEKLFF. Written as DNA, the CDR3 is TGTGCCAGCCGGGAACAGGGAACTGAAAAACTGTTTTTT.

The chain has TRBV4-1 and TRBJ2-7; 9 bases fit TRBD1. CDR1 MGHRA and CDR2 YSYEKL come from the germline V gene. The CDR3 is 14 amino acids. Trimming at V came to 2 bases and at J to 3 bases, leaving 2 bases not matched to a gene. CDR3 sequence: CASSQPTGGYEQYF. The CDR3 nucleotides are TGCGCCAGCAGCCAACCGACAGGGGGCTACGAGCAGTACTTC.

The rearrangement links TRBV29-1 to TRBJ1-1; D uncertain. The CDR3 length is 12 residues. Germline loops: CDR1 SQVTM, CDR2 ANQGSEA. The V gene lost 3 bases and the J gene lost 2 bases, with 7 bases spanning the gap. CDR3 nucleotides: TGCAGCGTTGACAGGCTTAACACTGAAGCTTTCTTT. This translates into CSVDRLNTEAFF. The full variable domain, its missing parts supplied by reference TRBV29-1 and TRBJ1-1, is SAVISQKPSRDICQRGTSLTIQCQVDSQVTMMFWYRQQPGQSLTLIATANQGSEATYESGFVIDKFPISRPNLTFSTLTVSNMSPEDSSIYLCSVDRLNTEAFFGQGTRLTVV.

This sequence joins TRBV6-5 and TRBJ1-1; 7 bases map to TRBD1. Germline CDR1 reads MNHEY; CDR2 reads SVGAGI. After removal of 6 bases from V and 4 bases from J, the junction contained 8 bases not matched to a gene. The CDR3 covers 14 residues. The CDR3 reads CASRWTGRGTEAFF. CDR3 coding DNA: TGTGCCAGCAGGTGGACAGGACGGGGCACTGAAGCTTTCTTT.

This chain uses TRBV2 with TRBJ1-1, with TRBD1 matching over 7 bases. J gave up 3 bases and V 8 bases, and 6 bases lay outside the gene matches. In germline, CDR1 is SNHLY, CDR2 FYNNEI. The CDR3 is made up of 13 amino acids. CDR3: CASGSRGDTEAFF. CDR3 coding DNA: TGTGCCAGCGGGAGCAGGGGGGACACTGAAGCTTTCTTT.

V is TRBV7-9 and J is TRBJ2-7; D unclear. V was shortened by 3 bases and J by 2 bases, with 5 bases between the two germline ends. CDR3 size: 12 residues. Germline V gene data show CDR1 as SEHNR and CDR2 as FQNEAQ (reference sequence). The CDR3 DNA reads as TGTGCCAGCAGCTTCGCAGCCTACGAGCAGTACTTC. Amino acid sequence: CASSFAAYEQYF.

The genes are TRBV5-1 and TRBJ1-1; D is perhaps TRBD1 (5 bases). The CDR3 totals 16 residues. V gave up 0 bases and J gave up 2 bases, with 14 bases separating them. Looked up from germline, CDR1 is SGHRS and CDR2 is YFSETQ. Written as DNA, the CDR3 is TGCGCCAGCAGCTTGGTGGGGGGAACAGGAAACACTGAAGCTTTCTTT. It encodes CASSLVGGTGNTEAFF.

This sequence joins TRBV5-4 and TRBJ1-3, with a weak D call TRBD1 (5 bases). V lost 0 bases and J lost 0, with 10 bases in between. In germline, CDR1 is SGHNT, CDR2 YYREEE (reference sequence). This CDR3 comprises 16 residues. The CDR3 coding sequence is TGTGCCAGCAGCTTGGAGGGGCACCTCTCTGGAAACACCATATATTTT. This translates into CASSLEGHLSGNTIYF.

V usage is TRBV2 and J usage is TRBJ1-1; D is possibly TRBD1 (5 bases). There are 13 residues in the CDR3. Per germline, CDR1 SNHLY and CDR2 FYNNEI. Trimming shortened V by 6 bases and J by 4 bases, and 12 bases separated the two germline ends. For the CDR3, the DNA is TGTGCCAGCAGACCCGACAGTCCCACTGAAGCTTTCTTT. Protein: CASRPDSPTEAFF.